Following are 29 T cell receptor beta chains from one sample sequenced in a study of CD8 T cells in Susac syndrome. Random hexamers served to reverse transcribe about 0.5 to 1 ug RNA. TCRdb ran MiXCR on the immunoSEQ multiplex PCR reads and lists one entry per CDR3 protein. The table records approximately 50,000 distinct CDR3 sequences, approximately 95% of them present only once. Sequencing was carried out using CD8+ T cells from PBMCs. These receptors were collected from a human donor with Susac syndrome.

This clonotype was picked up one time. The chain combines TRBV2 with TRBJ2-2; D gene uncertain. The CDR3 runs to 14 residues. Trimming shortened V by 4 bases and J by 0 bases, and 6 bases separated the two germline ends. CDR1 is SNHLY and CDR2 is FYNNEI in the germline V gene. The CDR3 bases are TGTGCCAGCAGTGGGATGTCGAACACCGGGGAGCTGTTTTTT. Protein product: CASSGMSNTGELFF.

The V gene is TRBV15, the J gene TRBJ2-3; 8 bases align to TRBD2. Germline V gene lookup returns CDR1 LNHNV and CDR2 YYDKDF (reference sequence). The CDR3 has 14 residues. Losses at the gene ends were 11 bases for V and 2 bases for J; bases not matched to a gene: 9. CDR3 nucleotide sequence: TGTGCCGCGTCTAGCGGGTCTACCACAGATACGCAGTATTTT. Amino acids: CAASSGSTTDTQYF.

The genes are TRBV7-3 and TRBJ2-5, with 7 bases identical to TRBD2. This CDR3 is built from 13 residues. J gave up 1 base and V 5 bases, and 1 base lay outside the gene matches. Germline V gives CDR1 SGHTA, CDR2 FQGTGA. The DNA of the CDR3 is TGTGCCAGCAGCCGCGGGGGCCAAGAGACCCAGTACTTC. Translated: CASSRGGQETQYF. The complete variable domain, with remaining parts taken from reference TRBV7-3 and TRBJ2-5, reads GAGVSQTPSNKVTEKGKYVELRCDPISGHTALYWYRQSLGQGPEFLIYFQGTGAADDSGLPNDRFFAVRPEGSVSTLKIQRTERGDSAVYLCASSRGGQETQYFGPGTRLLVL.

V usage is TRBV20-1 and J usage is TRBJ1-1, with unresolved D. Trimming removed 4 bases from V and 0 bases from J, with 3 bases in between. Germline lookup yields CDR1 DFQATT and CDR2 SNEGSKA (reference sequence). The CDR3 is 11 residues long. The CDR3 reads CSAILNTEAFF. The CDR3 DNA is TGCAGTGCTATATTGAACACTGAAGCTTTCTTT.

V and J are TRBV14 and TRBJ2-7, with 8 bases aligning to TRBD1. J gave up 0 bases and V 4 bases, and 8 bases lay outside the gene matches. This CDR3 is 16 amino acids long. Germline V gives CDR1 SGHDN, CDR2 FVKESK. DNA for the CDR3: TGTGCCAGCAGCCTAACAGGGGGTCTCAGCTCCTACGAGCAGTACTTC. As protein: CASSLTGGLSSYEQYF.

The rearrangement joins TRBV29-1 to TRBJ1-4, with D hard to call. Germline CDR1 reads SQVTM; CDR2 reads ANQGSEA. V gave up 5 bases and J gave up 6 bases, with 13 bases separating them. This CDR3 comprises 13 residues. The CDR3 bases are TGCAGCGTTATTCCGGATTCAGATGAAAAACTGTTTTTT. This gives the protein CSVIPDSDEKLFF.

The V gene is TRBV7-6, the J gene TRBJ1-3, with D hard to call. V gave up 5 bases and J gave up 3 bases, with 5 bases separating them. The CDR3 is 12 residues long. Germline V gene sequence: CDR1 SGHVS, CDR2 FNYEAQ. The CDR3 region is CASSPHGNTIYF. DNA of the CDR3: TGTGCCAGCAGCCCCCATGGAAACACCATATATTTT.

This clonotype has a single count. The chain employs TRBV24-1 and TRBJ2-2; TRBD1 agrees at 8 bases. V lost 3 bases, J lost 4 bases, and 6 bases stayed unmatched. The CDR3 covers 16 residues. Germline loops: CDR1 KGHDR, CDR2 SFDVKD. The chain's CDR3 is CATSDPDRAGTGELFF. CDR3 coding DNA: TGTGCCACCAGTGATCCGGACAGGGCGGGCACCGGGGAGCTGTTTTTT.

The chain recombines TRBV27 with TRBJ2-2; D unclear. The V end lost 8 bases, the J end lost 1 base, and 2 bases lay between the germline ends. This CDR3 contains 11 residues. Looked up from germline, CDR1 is MNHEY and CDR2 is SMNVEV (reference sequence). CDR3 DNA: TGTGCCAGCCAGAACACCGGGGAGCTGTTTTTT. Residues: CASQNTGELFF.

The chain has TRBV5-1 and TRBJ1-1; TRBD1 aligns across 7 bases. The length of the CDR3 is 16 residues. Germline CDR1 and CDR2: SGHRS and YFSETQ. The junction had 11 bases not matched to a gene; V was cut back by 3 bases and J by 3 bases. CDR3 sequence: CASSWGQRLWYTEAFF. For the CDR3, the DNA is TGCGCCAGCAGCTGGGGACAGCGTCTATGGTACACTGAAGCTTTCTTT.

The chain links TRBV29-1 to TRBJ1-2; 7 nucleotides agree with TRBD1. Germline CDR1 SQVTM, CDR2 ANQGSEA. This CDR3 has 12 amino acids. J was trimmed by 5 bases and V by 7 bases; bases with no gene match: 7. The CDR3 reads CSARDSHYGYTF. As DNA, the CDR3 is TGCAGCGCCCGGGACAGTCATTATGGCTACACCTTC.

The J gene is TRBJ2-7, the V gene TRBV29-1, with a possible D match to TRBD1 (6 bases). Deletions cut 5 bases from V and 7 bases from J, with 12 bases between. The CDR3 consists of 11 residues. The V gene's germline CDR1 is SQVTM and CDR2 ANQGSEA. The CDR3 DNA reads as TGCAGCGTTACAGGGTCCGGGGAGCAGTACTTC. It is translated as CSVTGSGEQYF.

The rearrangement links TRBV7-9 to TRBJ1-1; no definite D call. Trimming left V 5 bases short and J 1 base short, with 8 bases between. The CDR3 covers 13 residues. Germline assignment: CDR1 SEHNR and CDR2 FQNEAQ (reference sequence). The CDR3 region has the DNA TGTGCCAGCAGCGTGAGATCGAACACTGAAGCTTTCTTT. It is translated as CASSVRSNTEAFF.

This rearrangement joins TRBV4-3 to TRBJ2-7; TRBD1 aligns across 7 bases. CDR3 length: 16 residues. CDR1 LGHNA and CDR2 YSLEER come from the germline V gene. J lost 3 bases, V lost 4 bases, and 12 bases had no gene match. CDR3 DNA sequence: TGCGCCAGCAGCCGGAATGGGGAGACAGGGAGCTACGAGCAGTACTTC. Translated, it gives CASSRNGETGSYEQYF.

The chain links TRBV6-2 or TRBV6-3 to TRBJ2-1; D gene ambiguous. The V end was cut by 7 bases, the J end by 8 bases, with 9 bases between. CDR1 is MNHEY, CDR2 SVGEGT, per germline. The CDR3 extends over 11 amino acids. The CDR3 is CASTLGYEQFF. CDR3 in DNA: TGTGCCAGCACCCTAGGTTATGAGCAGTTCTTC.

V usage is TRBV4-1 and J usage is TRBJ2-7; 7 bases agree with TRBD1. The germline CDR1 and CDR2 sequences are MGHRA and YSYEKL. Trimming cost V 4 bases and J 3 bases; bases outside gene matches: 6. This CDR3 has 14 amino acids. The CDR3 DNA follows: TGCGCCAGCAGCCCCCCGGGACAGAACTACGAGCAGTACTTC. This encodes CASSPPGQNYEQYF.

DNA of the CDR3: TGCGCCAGCAGCACTTCCGACAGGGGGGACGAGCAGTACTTC. This gives the protein CASSTSDRGDEQYF. The chain uses TRBV5-1 and TRBJ2-7, with 9 bases lining up with TRBD1. The germline gives CDR1 SGHRS, CDR2 YFSETQ. CDR3 size: 14 residues. The V and J ends lost 4 bases and 5 bases, in that order; junction bases with no gene match: 7.

The chain combines TRBV6-2 or TRBV6-3 with TRBJ2-1, with TRBD2 matching over 7 bases. The CDR3 loop spans 17 amino acids. Germline trimming cut 5 bases from V and 4 bases from J; bases unmatched to any gene: 14. CDR1 and CDR2 from the germline V gene are MNHEY and SVGEGT. The CDR3 bases are TGTGCCAGCAGTGGGGCCCTCTCTAGCGGACCGTACAATGAGCAGTTCTTC. Protein sequence: CASSGALSSGPYNEQFF.

The J gene is TRBJ2-3, the V gene TRBV2; D remains unclear. CDR1 and CDR2 (germline): SNHLY, FYNNEI. V lost 3 bases to trimming and J lost 2 bases, with 3 bases between them. The CDR3 is made up of 12 amino acids. The CDR3 region is CASSENTDTQYF. The CDR3 region has the DNA TGTGCCAGCAGTGAGAACACAGATACGCAGTATTTT.

V is TRBV7-9 and J is TRBJ2-3; TRBD2 aligns across 8 bases. Germline CDR1 reads SEHNR; CDR2 reads FQNEAQ (reference sequence). There are 15 residues in the CDR3. V lost 1 base and J lost 1; bases outside the gene matches: 1. In DNA form, the CDR3 reads TGTGCCAGCAGCTTAGTACTAGCGGGCACAGATACGCAGTATTTT. This gives the protein CASSLVLAGTDTQYF. Combining the CDR3 with reference TRBV7-9 and TRBJ2-3 gives the whole variable domain DTGVSQNPRHKITKRGQNVTFRCDPISEHNRLYWYRQTLGQGPEFLTYFQNEAQLEKSRLLSDRFSAERPKGSFSTLEIQRTEQGDSAMYLCASSLVLAGTDTQYFGPGTRLTVL.

This sequence joins TRBV6-1 and TRBJ1-5; 7 bases map to TRBD1. CDR1 is MNHNS and CDR2 is SASEGT in the germline V gene. The CDR3 covers 17 residues. After removal of 6 bases from V and 1 base from J, the junction contained 12 bases not matched to a gene. In nucleotides, the CDR3 is TGTGCCAGCAGGCCGGGACAGCCCTACGGGAGCAATCAGCCCCAGCATTTT. Protein sequence: CASRPGQPYGSNQPQHF.

The gene calls are TRBV29-1 and TRBJ2-7; D may be TRBD2 (5 bases). Germline CDR1 reads SQVTM; CDR2 reads ANQGSEA. There are 13 residues in the CDR3. With 5 bases removed from V and 4 bases from J, the gap between germline ends came to 15 bases. The CDR3 protein is CSVSRGSEYEQYF. The CDR3 nucleotides read TGCAGCGTTTCTCGGGGATCTGAGTACGAGCAGTACTTC.

The V call is TRBV6-5, the J call TRBJ2-7; tentative D call: TRBD2 (5 bases). CDR3 length: 15 residues. Trimming took 0 bases from V and 2 from J, leaving 11 bases between them. Germline V gene data show CDR1 as MNHEY and CDR2 as SVGAGI. The CDR3 spells CASSYSVSGAYEQYF. DNA for the CDR3: TGTGCCAGCAGTTACTCGGTTTCCGGGGCCTACGAGCAGTACTTC.

The J gene is TRBJ1-5, the V gene TRBV12-3 or TRBV12-4, with D possibly matching TRBD1 (6 bases). The V and J ends lost 2 bases and 7 bases respectively, with 18 bases between them. The length of the CDR3 is 16 residues. CDR3 residues: CASSLSITAGAQPQHF. The CDR3 DNA sequence: TGTGCCAGCAGTTTATCAATAACGGCGGGGGCCCAGCCCCAGCATTTT.

The rearrangement uses TRBV25-1 and TRBJ2-7; the D is unclear. This CDR3 is 13 amino acids long. The germline V gene encodes CDR1 MGHDK and CDR2 SYGVNS. V was pared by 1 base and J by 3 bases, with 7 bases between. The CDR3 region has the DNA TGTGCCAGCAGTGAATTAGACGGCTACGAGCAGTACTTC. Its translation: CASSELDGYEQYF.

V usage is TRBV5-4 and J usage is TRBJ1-6, with a tentative D call TRBD1 (6 bases). The CDR3 is made up of 13 amino acids. The V end lost 0 bases, the J end lost 9 bases, and 7 bases lay between the germline ends. Germline V CDR1 and CDR2: SGHNT, YYREEE (reference sequence). CDR3 DNA sequence: TGTGCCAGCAGCTTGGCGGACAGTTCACCCCTCCACTTT. Its translation is CASSLADSSPLHF.

The chain carries TRBV13 and TRBJ2-2; a weak D match, TRBD2 (5 bases). Trimming removed 4 bases at V and 4 bases at J, with 10 bases between. CDR3 length: 14 residues. Germline V gene sequence: CDR1 PRHDT, CDR2 FYEKMQ (reference sequence). The CDR3 nucleotides read TGTGCCAGCAGCTCCGGGGAGTTCACCGGGGAGCTGTTTTTT. Amino acids: CASSSGEFTGELFF.

V usage is TRBV13 and J usage is TRBJ1-1; D gene uncertain. V shed 0 bases and J shed 4 bases, with 3 bases lying between them. The germline V gene encodes CDR1 PRHDT and CDR2 FYEKMQ (reference sequence). There are 12 residues in the CDR3. The CDR3, as DNA: TGTGCCAGCAGCTTAGGCACCACTGAAGCTTTCTTT. Amino acids: CASSLGTTEAFF. Full variable domain (remainder filled in from reference TRBV13 and TRBJ1-1): AAGVIQSPRHLIKEKRETATLKCYPIPRHDTVYWYQQGPGQDPQFLISFYEKMQSDKGSIPDRFSAQQFSDYHSELNMSSLELGDSALYFCASSLGTTEAFFGQGTRLTVV.

This clonotype was seen a single time. The chain employs TRBV4-3 and TRBJ2-5; 7 bases match TRBD2. Trimming took 0 bases from V and 4 from J; bases not matched to a gene: 5. CDR1 LGHNA and CDR2 YSLEER come from the germline V gene. The CDR3 is 15 amino acids. The CDR3 DNA reads TGCGCCAGCAGCCAAGAATGGGCTAGCGGAGAGACCCAGTACTTC. Protein product: CASSQEWASGETQYF.